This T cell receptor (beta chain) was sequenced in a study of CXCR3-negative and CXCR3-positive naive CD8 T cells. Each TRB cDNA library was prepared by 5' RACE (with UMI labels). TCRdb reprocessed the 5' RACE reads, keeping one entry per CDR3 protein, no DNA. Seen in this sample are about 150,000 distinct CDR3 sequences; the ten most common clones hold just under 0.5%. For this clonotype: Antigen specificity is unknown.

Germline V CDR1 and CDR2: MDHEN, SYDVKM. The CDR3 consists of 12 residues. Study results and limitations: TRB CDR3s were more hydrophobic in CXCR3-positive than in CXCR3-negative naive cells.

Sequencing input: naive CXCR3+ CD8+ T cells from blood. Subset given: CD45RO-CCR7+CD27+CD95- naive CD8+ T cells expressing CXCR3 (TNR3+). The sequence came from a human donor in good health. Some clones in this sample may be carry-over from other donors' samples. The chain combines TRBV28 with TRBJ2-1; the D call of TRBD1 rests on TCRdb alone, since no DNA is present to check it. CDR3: CASSKPDREQFF.